This T cell receptor (beta chain) was obtained from a study of beta chain features in type 1 diabetes. Study-wide findings and caveats: The similarity of naive, central memory and Treg TCRB repertoires appeared greater among patients than among healthy donors. Insertion counts at VDJ junctions were lower in type 1 diabetes patients, who also showed more deletions there.

The V end was cut by 8 bases, the J end by 3 bases, with 13 bases between. Germline-derived CDR1 and CDR2 are LNHDA and SQIVND (reference sequence). The CDR3 spans 13 residues. All of the sorted populations showed purity greater than 95%. Expressed TCRB transcripts were sequenced because the isolated RNA had all been reverse transcribed beforehand. Sequencing was performed with immunoSEQ multiplex PCR; in TCRdb, only in-frame clones are kept and a portion is missing. The sample records approximately 470,000 clones, 25% to 35% being singletons. About this clone: Its antigen is undetermined.

The chain employs TRBV19 and TRBJ1-2, with a tentative D call TRBD1 (6 bases). The clonotype originates from a man aged 18 to 29 in good health. Sequenced material: naive CD4+ T cells from blood. The CDR3 nucleotides read TGTGCCAGTTCCCCAGGGGCAGACTATGGCTACACCTTC. This translates into CASSPGADYGYTF. Supplemented by reference TRBV19 and TRBJ1-2, the full variable domain reads DGGITQSPKYLFRKEGQNVTLSCEQNLNHDAMYWYRQDPGQGLRLIYYSQIVNDFQKGDIAEGYSVSREKKESFPLTVTSAQKNPTAFYLCASSPGADYGYTFGSGTRLTVV.